Shown below are 22 T cell receptor beta chains from a single sample sequenced in a study of CD8 T cells in Susac syndrome. An amount of RNA that ranged from roughly 0.45 to 1 ug was reverse transcribed with random hexamers. TCRdb itself ran the immunoSEQ multiplex PCR reads through MiXCR, one entry per CDR3 protein. Counted here are about 180,000 distinct CDR3 sequences, around 94% occurring once; the ten biggest clones make up around 0.095%. Sequenced material: CD4+ T cells from PBMCs. Receptors were obtained from a human donor with Susac syndrome.

The rearrangement uses TRBV20-1 and TRBJ2-7, with 8 bases matching TRBD2. V shed 3 bases, J shed 3 bases, and the junction held 7 bases outside the gene matches. Germline assignment: CDR1 DFQATT and CDR2 SNEGSKA (reference sequence). The CDR3 extends over 14 amino acids. The CDR3 here is CSARTSGTSYEQYF. As DNA, the CDR3 is TGCAGTGCTAGGACCTCTGGGACTAGCTACGAGCAGTACTTC.

This chain joins TRBV6-2 or TRBV6-3 and TRBJ2-3; D perhaps matches TRBD1 (5 bases). This CDR3 comprises 15 residues. Trimming removed 7 bases at V and 4 bases at J, with 18 bases between. CDR1 is MNHEY, CDR2 SVGEGT, per germline. The CDR3, as DNA: TGTGCCAGCACCGCGCCAGGGCTTCCCGCAGATACGCAGTATTTT. As protein: CASTAPGLPADTQYF.

The chain combines TRBV19 with TRBJ1-5; 10 bases are shared with TRBD1. The CDR3 runs to 15 residues. Germline CDR1 reads LNHDA; CDR2 reads SQIVND (reference sequence). V was clipped by 6 bases and J by 2 bases; unmatched bases: 4. The CDR3 sequence: CASRTGGAGNQPQHF. The CDR3 DNA is TGTGCCAGTAGGACAGGGGGCGCGGGCAATCAGCCCCAGCATTTT.

The chain employs TRBV6-4 and TRBJ2-2, with D unresolved. The germline V gene has CDR1 MRHNA and CDR2 SNTAGT. This CDR3 region has 14 residues. Deletions cut 3 bases from V and 3 bases from J, with 8 bases between. The CDR3 reads CASSERADTGELFF. The CDR3, as DNA: TGTGCCAGCAGTGAAAGGGCAGACACCGGGGAGCTGTTTTTT.

The V call is TRBV19, the J call TRBJ2-1, with TRBD2 identical over 9 bases. Germline V CDR1 and CDR2: LNHDA, SQIVND (reference sequence). The CDR3 has 13 residues. Unmatched junction bases numbered 11, after V lost 7 bases and J lost 13 bases. Here the CDR3 reads CASTVTGLASQFF. CDR3 in DNA: TGTGCCAGTACTGTTACCGGACTAGCGTCTCAGTTCTTC.

The gene calls are TRBV9 and TRBJ1-5; TRBD1 matches at 10 bases. This CDR3 is built from 15 residues. The V gene's germline CDR1 is SGDLS and CDR2 YYNGEE. J gave up 4 bases and V 4 bases, and 5 bases lay outside the gene matches. CDR3 amino acids: CASSTGQGLNQPQHF. The CDR3 DNA follows: TGTGCCAGCAGCACGGGACAGGGGTTAAATCAGCCCCAGCATTTT. The full variable domain, with the rest looked up from reference TRBV9 and TRBJ1-5, is DSGVTQTPKHLITATGQRVTLRCSPRSGDLSVYWYQQSLDQGLQFLIQYYNGEERAKGNILERFSAQQFPDLHSELNLSSLELGDSALYFCASSTGQGLNQPQHFGDGTRLSIL.

The rearrangement uses TRBV20-1 and TRBJ2-3, with TRBD1 matching over 7 bases. V lost 6 bases to trimming and J lost 1 base; unmatched junction nucleotides: 13. The CDR3 has 16 amino acids. CDR1 and CDR2 (germline): DFQATT, SNEGSKA (reference sequence). CDR3: CSASGGQAPGTDTQYF. In nucleotides, the CDR3 is TGCAGTGCCTCAGGAGGACAGGCGCCGGGCACAGATACGCAGTATTTT.

V gene TRBV19 combines with J gene TRBJ1-4; D unclear. The CDR3 runs 14 residues. Trimming shortened V by 5 bases and J by 5 bases, and 12 bases separated the two germline ends. Germline lookup yields CDR1 LNHDA and CDR2 SQIVND (reference sequence). This CDR3 is CASSPTNANEKLFF. The CDR3 DNA is TGTGCCAGTAGTCCAACTAACGCCAATGAAAAACTGTTTTTT. The full variable domain, completed using reference TRBV19 and TRBJ1-4, is DGGITQSPKYLFRKEGQNVTLSCEQNLNHDAMYWYRQDPGQGLRLIYYSQIVNDFQKGDIAEGYSVSREKKESFPLTVTSAQKNPTAFYLCASSPTNANEKLFFGSGTQLSVL.

The CDR3 bases are TGTGCCAGCAGCCAAATCAGGGGCGTCGACACCGGGGAGCTGTTTTTT. Translated, it gives CASSQIRGVDTGELFF. The rearrangement joins TRBV27 to TRBJ2-2, with D possibly matching TRBD1 (6 bases). Germline CDR1 reads MNHEY; CDR2 reads SMNVEV (reference sequence). Trimming removed 6 bases from V and 3 bases from J, with 17 bases in between. This CDR3 has 16 residues.

V is TRBV7-2 and J is TRBJ1-5; D is unresolved. This CDR3 has 12 amino acids. Trimming stripped 2 bases from V and 9 bases from J, with 8 bases between. Germline CDR1 and CDR2: SGHTA and FQGNSA. For the CDR3, the DNA is TGTGCCAGCAGCTTATTGGCCTCGCCCCAGCATTTT. This encodes CASSLLASPQHF. Full variable domain (missing parts from reference TRBV7-2 and TRBJ1-5): GAGVSQSPSNKVTEKGKDVELRCDPISGHTALYWYRQSLGQGLEFLIYFQGNSAPDKSGLPSDRFSAERTGGSVSTLTIQRTQQEDSAVYLCASSLLASPQHFGDGTRLSIL.

The chain couples TRBV13 to TRBJ1-2; D remains ambiguous. The CDR3 covers 12 residues. Germline V gene lookup returns CDR1 PRHDT and CDR2 FYEKMQ (reference sequence). The V end lost 5 bases, the J end lost 4 bases, and 8 bases lay between the germline ends. Written as DNA, the CDR3 is TGTGCCAGCAGCCGATACGTCTATGGCTACACCTTC. Encoded protein: CASSRYVYGYTF.

The V gene is TRBV5-1, the J gene TRBJ2-3; tentative D call: TRBD1 (6 bases). This CDR3 is 15 amino acids long. Trimming took 0 bases from V and 4 from J, leaving 12 bases between them. CDR1 SGHRS and CDR2 YFSETQ come from the germline V gene. CDR3 in DNA: TGCGCCAGCAGCTTGGAGGGGGTGGAACCAGATACGCAGTATTTT. Translation: CASSLEGVEPDTQYF.

J is TRBJ2-3 and V is TRBV20-1, with 15 bases identical to TRBD2. The trim removed 6 bases at V and 4 bases at J, leaving 11 bases unmatched. The CDR3 has 17 residues. The germline CDR1 and CDR2 sequences are DFQATT and SNEGSKA (reference sequence). As DNA, the CDR3 is TGCAGTGCGGAAGGACTAGCGGGAGGGAAGGAGGCAGATACGCAGTATTTT. Protein product: CSAEGLAGGKEADTQYF.

The V and J genes are TRBV20-1 and TRBJ2-3, with a tentative D call TRBD2 (7 bases). The CDR3 runs 15 residues. The V gene lost 3 bases and the J gene lost 2 bases, with 15 bases spanning the gap. Germline values: CDR1 DFQATT, CDR2 SNEGSKA (reference sequence). The CDR3 region has the DNA TGCAGTGCTAGTGGGGGGGGCGGTTACACAGATACGCAGTATTTT. As protein: CSASGGGGYTDTQYF.

V and J are TRBV6-5 and TRBJ2-3; possibly TRBD2 for D (5 bases). Trimming took 0 bases from V and 6 from J, leaving 13 bases between them. Germline values: CDR1 MNHEY, CDR2 SVGAGI. The CDR3 length is 15 residues. CDR3 protein: CASSYSTAGWDTQYF. CDR3 in DNA: TGTGCCAGCAGTTACTCGACGGCGGGTTGGGATACGCAGTATTTT.

The J gene is TRBJ2-2, the V gene TRBV6-2 or TRBV6-3; a weak D match, TRBD2 (6 bases). The germline V gene encodes CDR1 MNHEY and CDR2 SVGEGT. The CDR3 extends over 14 amino acids. Trimming took off 5 bases at V and 4 bases at J, with 11 bases between the two ends. The CDR3 protein is CASSATSSTGELFF. The CDR3 nucleotides are TGTGCCAGCAGTGCGACTAGTAGCACCGGGGAGCTGTTTTTT.

The genes are TRBV20-1 and TRBJ1-3, with D unresolved. The V end lost 4 bases, the J end lost 4 bases, and 5 bases lay between the germline ends. The CDR3 is made up of 11 amino acids. CDR1 and CDR2 from the germline V gene are DFQATT and SNEGSKA (reference sequence). Here the CDR3 DNA reads TGCAGTGCTACAGGAGGAAACACCATATATTTT. Translating it yields CSATGGNTIYF.

This chain links TRBV5-1 with TRBJ1-4, with D perhaps TRBD1 (5 bases). Germline CDR1 is SGHRS and CDR2 is YFSETQ. CDR3 length equals 13 residues. Trimming removed 5 bases from V and 3 bases from J, with 8 bases in between. As DNA, the CDR3 is TGCGCCAGCAGAAAGGGGTCTAATGAAAAACTGTTTTTT. It is translated as CASRKGSNEKLFF.

This clonotype was seen once. The chain employs TRBV5-4 and TRBJ2-3, with 9 nucleotides matching TRBD2. The V gene's germline CDR1 is SGHNT and CDR2 YYREEE (reference sequence). This CDR3 spans 16 amino acids. V trimming: 2 bases; J trimming: 2 bases; junction bases outside the gene matches: 6. The CDR3 loop is CASSLGSSGNTDTQYF. The DNA of the CDR3 is TGTGCCAGCAGCTTAGGATCTAGCGGGAACACAGATACGCAGTATTTT.

CDR3 in amino acids: CASSPGQVSYEQYF. The CDR3 region has the DNA TGTGCCAGCAGCCCAGGACAGGTTTCCTACGAGCAGTACTTC. V and J are TRBV7-8 and TRBJ2-7; 7 bases are a match to TRBD1. Germline CDR1 SGHVS, CDR2 FQNEAQ. This CDR3 contains 14 residues. J was trimmed by 1 base and V by 5 bases; bases with no gene match: 5.

The rearrangement uses TRBV12-3 or TRBV12-4 and TRBJ2-6; tentatively, D is TRBD1 (5 bases). V was shortened by 4 bases and J by 0 bases, with 7 bases between the two germline ends. The CDR3 length is 15 residues. In DNA form, the CDR3 reads TGTGCCAGCAGTTCAGGGATCTCTGGGGCCAACGTCCTGACTTTC. Protein sequence: CASSSGISGANVLTF.

The J gene is TRBJ2-6, the V gene TRBV9; no clear D gene. This CDR3 is 14 amino acids long. Trimming removed 0 bases at V and 3 bases at J, with 4 bases between. The V gene's germline CDR1 is SGDLS and CDR2 YYNGEE. CDR3 sequence: CASSVDGGANVLTF. For the CDR3, the DNA is TGTGCCAGCAGCGTAGATGGTGGGGCCAACGTCCTGACTTTC. The variable domain in full, completed from reference TRBV9 and TRBJ2-6, reads DSGVTQTPKHLITATGQRVTLRCSPRSGDLSVYWYQQSLDQGLQFLIQYYNGEERAKGNILERFSAQQFPDLHSELNLSSLELGDSALYFCASSVDGGANVLTFGAGSRLTVL.